The 11 T cell receptor beta chains below come from one sample, sequenced in a study of STAT5B mutations in CD4+ large granular lymphocyte leukemia. Sequencing was performed with immunoSEQ multiplex PCR; in TCRdb, only in-frame clones are kept and a portion is missing. Of tens of thousands of clones in the sample, roughly 81% are singletons; the top ten hold 3.5% to 5%. Sequenced: CD4+ T cells from blood buffy coats. These receptors all come from a human donor in good health.

The CDR3: CASSPPSTGELFF. For the CDR3, the DNA is TGTGCCAGCTCACCCCCAAGCACCGGGGAGCTGTTTTTT. The rearrangement uses TRBV18 and TRBJ2-2; D unclear. Trimming shortened V by 3 bases and J by 4 bases, and 6 bases separated the two germline ends. The CDR3 extends over 13 amino acids. Germline lookup yields CDR1 KGHSH and CDR2 LQKENI. Full variable domain (rest looked up from reference TRBV18 and TRBJ2-2): NAGVMQNPRHLVRRRGQEARLRCSPMKGHSHVYWYRQLPEEGLKFMVYLQKENIIDESGMPKERFSAEFPKEGPSILRIQQVVRGDSAAYFCASSPPSTGELFFGEGSRLTVL.

This rearrangement joins TRBV10-3 to TRBJ2-1; 7 nucleotides match TRBD1. Germline CDR1 ENHRY, CDR2 SYGVKD. Trimming removed 7 bases from V and 4 bases from J; junction bases left unmatched: 7. CDR3 length: 14 residues. The CDR3 region is CAITPDRAYNEQFF. CDR3 nucleotides: TGTGCCATCACCCCCGACAGGGCTTACAATGAGCAGTTCTTC.

The rearrangement links TRBV18 to TRBJ2-7; no clear D gene. CDR3 length: 12 amino acids. The germline CDR1 and CDR2 sequences are KGHSH and LQKENI. V lost 0 bases to trimming and J lost 7 bases, with 7 bases between them. This chain's CDR3 is CASSPPAREQYF. Written as DNA, the CDR3 is TGTGCCAGCTCACCACCAGCTCGGGAGCAGTACTTC. The variable domain in full, with the rest retrieved from reference TRBV18 and TRBJ2-7, is NAGVMQNPRHLVRRRGQEARLRCSPMKGHSHVYWYRQLPEEGLKFMVYLQKENIIDESGMPKERFSAEFPKEGPSILRIQQVVRGDSAAYFCASSPPAREQYFGPGTRLTVT.

This clone was seen a handful of times. The V and J genes are TRBV2 and TRBJ2-1, with TRBD2 matching over 14 bases. Losses at the gene ends were 7 bases for V and 6 bases for J; bases not matched to a gene: 5. Germline lookup yields CDR1 SNHLY and CDR2 FYNNEI. This CDR3 spans 15 amino acids. The CDR3 protein is CASTLGLAGVNEQFF. The CDR3 coding sequence is TGTGCCAGCACCCTGGGACTAGCGGGAGTCAATGAGCAGTTCTTC.

A few counts support this clone. The rearrangement joins TRBV19 to TRBJ1-1; 7 bases line up with TRBD1. V was clipped by 5 bases and J by 7 bases; unmatched bases: 4. This CDR3 contains 12 residues. Germline V gene sequence: CDR1 LNHDA, CDR2 SQIVND (reference sequence). The CDR3 nucleotides read TGTGCCAGTAGTCGGACAGGAATTGAAGCTTTCTTT. Translation: CASSRTGIEAFF.

The rearrangement uses TRBV10-3 and TRBJ2-7; TRBD1 matches at 7 bases. The CDR3 sequence is 15 residues long. V lost 4 bases, J lost 3 bases, and 9 bases stayed unmatched. Per the germline V gene, CDR1 is ENHRY and CDR2 is SYGVKD. The CDR3 sequence: CAISATDRDLYEQYF. The DNA for the CDR3 is TGTGCCATCAGTGCAACTGACAGGGATCTCTACGAGCAGTACTTC.

The V call is TRBV28, the J call TRBJ1-1; no definite D call. Germline CDR1 is MDHEN and CDR2 is SYDVKM. The germline V and J ends were trimmed by 6 bases and 7 bases, with 15 bases remaining between them. This CDR3 contains 13 residues. Written as DNA, the CDR3 is TGTGCCAGCAGCCTAGTAGCAGTTTATGAAGCTTTCTTT. It is translated as CASSLVAVYEAFF.

The chain recombines TRBV7-2 with TRBJ1-4; D is undetermined. Germline loops: CDR1 SGHTA, CDR2 FQGNSA. Trimming shortened V by 3 bases and J by 4 bases, and 9 bases separated the two germline ends. This CDR3 is 14 amino acids long. The CDR3 spells CASSLWAVNEKLFF. In DNA, the CDR3 is TGTGCCAGCAGCTTGTGGGCAGTTAATGAAAAACTGTTTTTT.

The chain links TRBV5-8 to TRBJ2-7; maybe TRBD1 (6 bases). Trimming stripped 5 bases from V and 2 bases from J, with 14 bases between. Germline V lookup: CDR1 SGHTS, CDR2 YDEGEE. The CDR3 consists of 14 residues. This chain's CDR3 is CASSPGTLPYEQYF. The CDR3 DNA reads TGTGCCAGCAGTCCTGGGACACTCCCCTACGAGCAGTACTTC.

The chain links TRBV19 to TRBJ2-1, with a tentative D call TRBD1 (6 bases). The CDR3 is made up of 15 amino acids. V dropped 3 bases and J dropped 10 bases, with 19 bases sitting between them. CDR1 LNHDA and CDR2 SQIVND come from the germline V gene (reference sequence). The CDR3 DNA sequence: TGTGCCAGTAGTATTACCCAGGGAGTAGGGGGAGAGCAGTTCTTC. It translates to CASSITQGVGGEQFF.

The gene calls are TRBV10-3 and TRBJ2-1, with 11 bases aligning to TRBD1. From germline, CDR1 is ENHRY and CDR2 SYGVKD. V lost 8 bases and J lost 5; bases outside the gene matches: 8. The length of the CDR3 is 15 residues. CDR3 bases: TGTGCCATCGGACAGGGGGCCGGTTTGGACAATGAGCAGTTCTTC. It codes for CAIGQGAGLDNEQFF.